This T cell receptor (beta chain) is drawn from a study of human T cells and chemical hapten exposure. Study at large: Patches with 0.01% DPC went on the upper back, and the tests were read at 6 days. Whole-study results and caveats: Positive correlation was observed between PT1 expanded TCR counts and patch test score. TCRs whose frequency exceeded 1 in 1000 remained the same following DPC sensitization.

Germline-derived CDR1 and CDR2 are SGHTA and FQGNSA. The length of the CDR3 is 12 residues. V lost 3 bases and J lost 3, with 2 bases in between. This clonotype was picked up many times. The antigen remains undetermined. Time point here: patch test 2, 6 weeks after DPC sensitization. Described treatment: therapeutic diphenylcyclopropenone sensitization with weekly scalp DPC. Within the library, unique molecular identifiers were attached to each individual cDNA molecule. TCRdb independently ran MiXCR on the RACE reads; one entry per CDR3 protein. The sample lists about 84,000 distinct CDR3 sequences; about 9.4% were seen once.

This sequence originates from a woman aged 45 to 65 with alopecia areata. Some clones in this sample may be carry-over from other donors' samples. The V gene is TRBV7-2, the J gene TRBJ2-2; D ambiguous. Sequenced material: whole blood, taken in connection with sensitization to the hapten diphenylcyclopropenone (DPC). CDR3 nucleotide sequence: TGTGCCAGCAGCTTCGACACCGGGGAGCTGTTTTTT. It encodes CASSFDTGELFF.